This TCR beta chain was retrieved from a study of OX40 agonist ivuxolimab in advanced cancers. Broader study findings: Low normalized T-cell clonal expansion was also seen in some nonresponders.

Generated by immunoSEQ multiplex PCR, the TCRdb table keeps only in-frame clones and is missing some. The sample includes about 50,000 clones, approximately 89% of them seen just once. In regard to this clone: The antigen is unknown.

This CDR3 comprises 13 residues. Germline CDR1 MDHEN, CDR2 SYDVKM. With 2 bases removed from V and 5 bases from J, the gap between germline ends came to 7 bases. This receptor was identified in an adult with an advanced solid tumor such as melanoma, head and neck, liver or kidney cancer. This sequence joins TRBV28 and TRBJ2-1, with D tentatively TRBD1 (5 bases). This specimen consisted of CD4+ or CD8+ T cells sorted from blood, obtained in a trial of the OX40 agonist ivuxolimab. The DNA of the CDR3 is TGTGCCAGCAGTTTAGCAGGGAACAATGAGCAGTTCTTC. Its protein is CASSLAGNNEQFF.